These 12 T cell receptor beta chains originate from one sample sequenced in a study of T cells in Graves' hyperthyroidism and ophthalmopathy. RNA transcripts provided the source from which TCR beta CDR3 regions were amplified. The TCR CDR3 was amplified in a first-round RT-PCR using the HTBI primer set. TCRdb processed the multiplex PCR reads anew with MiXCR; each CDR3 protein has one entry. Here the sample spans under 350,000 distinct CDR3 sequences, 21% being singletons. Input material: blood. Source of these receptors: a woman between 45 and 60 years old with Graves' hyperthyroidism.

The V gene is TRBV5-1, the J gene TRBJ2-1, with a weak D call TRBD1 (6 bases). This CDR3 spans 14 amino acids. CDR1 SGHRS and CDR2 YFSETQ come from the germline V gene. Between the trimmed V and J ends, which lost 0 bases and 12 bases, there was a span of 16 bases. CDR3 DNA sequence: TGCGCCAGCAGCTTGGAACAGGGAACTATGGGGCAGTTCTTC. It codes for CASSLEQGTMGQFF.

CDR3 loop: CASSYSLGARETQYF. CDR3 in DNA: TGTGCCAGCAGTTACTCTTTGGGGGCTCGGGAGACCCAGTACTTC. The chain is built from TRBV6-2 or TRBV6-3 and TRBJ2-5; tentatively, D is TRBD1 (6 bases). Germline V lookup: CDR1 MNHEY, CDR2 SVGEGT. This CDR3 comprises 15 residues. V lost 0 bases and J 5 bases, leaving 13 bases between the germline ends.

This clonotype has a count of ten or more. The gene calls are TRBV2 and TRBJ1-5, with D maybe TRBD1 (6 bases). CDR3 length: 14 residues. From germline, CDR1 is SNHLY and CDR2 FYNNEI. Trimming pared 6 bases from V and 4 bases from J, leaving 13 bases between. The CDR3 reads CASRGGQRNQPQHF. The CDR3 coding sequence is TGTGCCAGCAGGGGAGGACAGAGAAATCAGCCCCAGCATTTT.

In its sample, this clonotype was seen many times. The chain employs TRBV27 and TRBJ2-3, with a possible D match to TRBD2 (7 bases). Looked up from germline, CDR1 is MNHEY and CDR2 is SMNVEV (reference sequence). The CDR3 spans 15 residues. Trimming removed 6 bases at V and 5 bases at J, with 18 bases between. The CDR3, as DNA: TGTGCCAGCAGCACAATGGGGGGGCAAGGAGATACGCAGTATTTT. Translating it yields CASSTMGGQGDTQYF.

This clonotype was seen at least ten times. This chain links TRBV24-1 with TRBJ2-3, with no clear D. The V and J ends lost 0 bases and 0 bases respectively, with 12 bases between them. Germline values: CDR1 KGHDR, CDR2 SFDVKD. This CDR3 has 17 amino acids. CDR3 DNA sequence: TGTGCCACCAGTGATTTGGCTCCTTTCTTTAGCACAGATACGCAGTATTTT. It translates to CATSDLAPFFSTDTQYF.

The chain joins TRBV20-1 to TRBJ1-5, with TRBD1 matching 10 bases. Germline CDR1 reads DFQATT; CDR2 reads SNEGSKA (reference sequence). CDR3 length: 15 residues. V shed 3 bases and J 4 bases; nucleotides not matched to a gene: 6. CDR3 sequence: CSARVTGGGNQPQHF. The CDR3 DNA follows: TGCAGTGCTAGGGTGACAGGGGGCGGGAATCAGCCCCAGCATTTT.

This clonotype was picked up many times. The rearrangement joins TRBV28 to TRBJ1-4; a weak D match, TRBD1 (6 bases). V lost 3 bases, J lost 8 bases, and 16 bases lay in between. Germline-derived CDR1 and CDR2 are MDHEN and SYDVKM. The CDR3 is 15 residues long. CDR3 nucleotide sequence: TGTGCCAGCAGTTTCCCGACAGGAGGTGGGGAAAAACTGTTTTTT. It yields the protein CASSFPTGGGEKLFF.

As concerns this clonotype: Sequence at one end of the junction differs from germline and may be a read error. This chain connects TRBV6-1 to TRBJ1-2; the D is unclear. Germline V gene sequence: CDR1 MNHNS, CDR2 SASEGT. CDR3 length: 13 amino acids. The CDR3 bases are TGTACCAGCAGTGAGTCCGGGGACTATGGCTACACCTTC. Translating it yields CTSSESGDYGYTF.

This clonotype was seen repeatedly, ten times or more. This rearrangement joins TRBV2 to TRBJ2-3; TRBD2 agrees at 8 bases. In germline, CDR1 is SNHLY, CDR2 FYNNEI. Trimming removed 6 bases from V and 5 bases from J; junction bases left unmatched: 7. The CDR3 contains 14 residues. The CDR3 reads CASSGGGAGDTQYF. Written as DNA, the CDR3 is TGTGCCAGCAGCGGGGGGGGCGCGGGAGATACGCAGTATTTT.

The chain is built from TRBV6-2 or TRBV6-3 and TRBJ2-1; TRBD2 matches 9 bases. There are 13 residues in the CDR3. J lost 7 bases, V lost 9 bases, and 7 bases had no gene match. Germline V lookup: CDR1 MNHEY, CDR2 SVGEGT. The CDR3 region has the DNA TGTGCCAGTGGCGGGGGGGCGGTAAATGAGCAGTTCTTC. Translated: CASGGGAVNEQFF.

Many counts were recorded for this clonotype. V gene TRBV5-5 combines with J gene TRBJ1-2; no definite D call. The CDR3 totals 15 residues. Germline V gene lookup returns CDR1 SGHKS and CDR2 YYEKEE (reference sequence). V gave up 3 bases and J gave up 2 bases, with 14 bases separating them. DNA of the CDR3: TGTGCCAGCAGCTCCCCCCGAAGAGTCAACTATGGCTACACCTTC. This gives the protein CASSSPRRVNYGYTF.

There are many counts of this clonotype. In DNA form, the CDR3 reads TGTGCCAGCAGACTGACTAGCGGGCTAACAGATACGCAGTATTTT. It is translated as CASRLTSGLTDTQYF. The V call is TRBV27, the J call TRBJ2-3; 10 positions match TRBD2. CDR3 size: 15 residues. The J segment lost 3 bases and the V segment lost 6 bases, leaving 6 bases of the junction unmatched. Germline CDR1 is MNHEY and CDR2 is SMNVEV (reference sequence).